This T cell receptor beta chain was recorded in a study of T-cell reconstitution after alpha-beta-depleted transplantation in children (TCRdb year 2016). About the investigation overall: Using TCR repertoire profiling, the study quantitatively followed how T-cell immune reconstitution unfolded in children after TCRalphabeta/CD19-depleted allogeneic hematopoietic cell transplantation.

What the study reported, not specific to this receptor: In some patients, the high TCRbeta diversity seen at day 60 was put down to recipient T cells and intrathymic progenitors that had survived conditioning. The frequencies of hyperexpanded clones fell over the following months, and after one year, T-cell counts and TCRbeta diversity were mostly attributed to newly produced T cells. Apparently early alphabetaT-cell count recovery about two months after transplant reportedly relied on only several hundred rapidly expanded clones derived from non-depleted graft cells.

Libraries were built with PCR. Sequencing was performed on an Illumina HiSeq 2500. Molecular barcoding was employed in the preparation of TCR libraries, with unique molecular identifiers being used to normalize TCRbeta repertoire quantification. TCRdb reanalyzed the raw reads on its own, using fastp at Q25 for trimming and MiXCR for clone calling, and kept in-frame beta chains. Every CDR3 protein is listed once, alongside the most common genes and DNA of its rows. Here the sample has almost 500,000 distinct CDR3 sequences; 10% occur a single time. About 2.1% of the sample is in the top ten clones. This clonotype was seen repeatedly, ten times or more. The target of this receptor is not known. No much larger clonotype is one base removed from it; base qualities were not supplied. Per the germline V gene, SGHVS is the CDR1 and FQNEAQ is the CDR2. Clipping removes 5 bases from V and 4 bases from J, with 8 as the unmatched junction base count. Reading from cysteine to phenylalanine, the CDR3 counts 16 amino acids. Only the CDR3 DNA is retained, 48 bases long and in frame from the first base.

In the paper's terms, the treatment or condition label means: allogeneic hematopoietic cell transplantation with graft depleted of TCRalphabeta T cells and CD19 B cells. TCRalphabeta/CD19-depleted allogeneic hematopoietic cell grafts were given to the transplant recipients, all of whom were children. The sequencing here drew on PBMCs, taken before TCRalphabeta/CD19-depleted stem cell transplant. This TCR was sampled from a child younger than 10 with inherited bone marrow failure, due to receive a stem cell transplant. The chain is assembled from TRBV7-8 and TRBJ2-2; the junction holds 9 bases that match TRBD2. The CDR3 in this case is CASSQQASGVTGELFF. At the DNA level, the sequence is TGTGCCAGCAGCCAACAGGCTAGCGGGGTCACCGGGGAGCTGTTTTTT.